Each of the 25 T cell receptor beta chains below was sequenced from the same sample in a study of metastatic and nonmetastatic thyroid tumors. Via MiXCR, TCRdb re-called the PCR reads. The sample carries 20,000 to 25,000 clones, approximately 14% recorded once. Among the patients, none had received any treatment before thyroid surgery. The specimen sequenced was tumor tissue. These receptors originate from a female donor with papillary thyroid cancer or a benign thyroid nodule (not recorded which). Some clones in this sample may be carry-over from other donors' samples.

As concerns this clone: A read error may account for a junction end that differs from germline. The same CDR3 arises from other DNA sequences in this sample as well. The chain combines TRBV3-1 with TRBJ2-7; D is perhaps TRBD2 (5 bases). CDR1 LGHDT and CDR2 YNNKEL come from the germline V gene (reference sequence). This CDR3 spans 11 amino acids. The CDR3 DNA follows: TGCGCTAGCAGCCAAGGCCGTCAGCAGTACTTC. Translation: CASSQGRQQYF.

This clone has only a few counts. A much larger clone sits a single nucleotide away, making a read error possible. The sample has other DNA sequences that encode this CDR3 too. The chain links TRBV6-1 to TRBJ1-2; maybe TRBD1 (6 bases). CDR3 size: 14 residues. Germline V gene sequence: CDR1 MNHNS, CDR2 SASEGT. CDR3 DNA sequence: TGTGCCAGCAGTTTGGATGGACAGAGCTATGGCTACACATTC. Protein sequence: CASSLDGQSYGYTF.

This clone was recorded at least ten times. This chain connects TRBV2 to TRBJ1-1; 7 bases agree with TRBD1. The CDR3 spans 15 residues. The V and J ends lost 2 bases and 1 base, in that order; junction bases with no gene match: 4. Germline V gene lookup returns CDR1 SNHLY and CDR2 FYNNEI. The DNA for the CDR3 is TGTGCCAGCAGTGAAATTCAGGGGGGGAACACTGAAGCTTTCTTT. Its translation: CASSEIQGGNTEAFF.

This clone has a count of ten or more. The chain employs TRBV5-4 and TRBJ1-2; D is undetermined. Germline CDR1 SGHNT, CDR2 YYREEE (reference sequence). The CDR3 totals 16 residues. The V end was cut by 1 base, the J end by 5 bases, with 18 bases between. The CDR3 here is CASSLPEAEPIYGYTF. The CDR3 DNA is TGTGCCAGCAGCTTGCCGGAAGCGGAACCGATATATGGCTACACCTTC. The whole variable domain, remainder taken from reference TRBV5-4 and TRBJ1-2, is ETGVTQSPTHLIKTRGQQVTLRCSSQSGHNTVSWYQQALGQGPQFIFQYYREEENGRGNFPPRFSGLQFPNYSSELNVNALELDDSALYLCASSLPEAEPIYGYTFGSGTRLTVV.

This clone showed up many times. The chain links TRBV7-9 to TRBJ1-5; D is uncertain. Germline loops: CDR1 SEHNR, CDR2 FQNEAQ (reference sequence). V lost 1 base, J lost 3 bases, and 1 base lay in between. This CDR3 has 12 amino acids. CDR3 in amino acids: CASSLDNQPQHF. CDR3 bases: TGTGCCAGCAGCTTAGACAATCAGCCCCAGCATTTT.

In regard to this clone: Just one base apart from a much larger clone, this may be a read error. Other nucleotide sequences in the sample specify the same CDR3. The chain is built from TRBV5-1 and TRBJ1-1; D gene unclear. This CDR3 is built from 14 residues. Germline V gives CDR1 SGHRS, CDR2 YFSETQ. Trimming stripped 0 bases from V and 10 bases from J, with 16 bases between. CDR3 DNA sequence: TGCGCCAGCAGCTTGGACGTTGGCCAGGTCGTAGCTTTCTTT. Protein: CASSLDVGQVVAFF.

This clone is judged medium-sized. The chain links TRBV6-5 to TRBJ1-4; D ambiguous. Germline V gene lookup returns CDR1 MNHEY and CDR2 SVGAGI. The CDR3 loop spans 15 amino acids. The V end was cut by 2 bases, the J end by 4 bases, with 11 bases between. The CDR3 DNA reads TGTGCCAGCAGTTACGAGTACGGGAGTAATGAAAAACTGTTTTTT. This encodes CASSYEYGSNEKLFF.

This clone was picked up many times. The J gene is TRBJ1-2, the V gene TRBV15, with D uncertain. With 5 bases removed from V and 3 bases from J, the gap between germline ends came to 16 bases. Germline V gene data show CDR1 as LNHNV and CDR2 as YYDKDF (reference sequence). CDR3 size: 15 residues. The CDR3 reads CATSLPGAAYYGYTF. CDR3 coding DNA: TGTGCCACCAGCCTCCCTGGAGCAGCGTACTATGGCTACACCTTC.

This clone was observed many times. CDR3 nucleotides: TGTGCCAGCTCGCTCAGGGGGGACAGGGGGCAACGGAGAAGAAACATTCAGTACTTC. As protein: CASSLRGDRGQRRRNIQYF. The J gene is TRBJ2-4, the V gene TRBV18; 12 positions match TRBD1. Germline V gene lookup returns CDR1 KGHSH and CDR2 LQKENI. The junction had 18 bases not matched to a gene; V was cut back by 6 bases and J by 6 bases. The CDR3 extends over 19 amino acids. Looking up the rest from reference TRBV18 and TRBJ2-4 gives the full variable domain: NAGVMQNPRHLVRRRGQEARLRCSPMKGHSHVYWYRQLPEEGLKFMVYLQKENIIDESGMPKERFSAEFPKEGPSILRIQQVVRGDSAAYFCASSLRGDRGQRRRNIQYFGAGTRLSVL.

This clone was seen repeatedly, ten times or more. The J gene is TRBJ1-5, the V gene TRBV5-6, with TRBD1 as a possible D gene (6 bases). This CDR3 is built from 16 residues. Deletions cut 6 bases from V and 1 base from J, with 17 bases between. Germline CDR1 reads SGHDT; CDR2 reads YYEEEE. The CDR3 nucleotides read TGTGCCAGCATCCCCCCTTCAGGGGAGAGCAATCAGCCCCAGCATTTT. Translation: CASIPPSGESNQPQHF.

This clone showed up just a few times. The chain joins TRBV6-4 to TRBJ1-1; D may be TRBD1 (5 bases). This CDR3 comprises 14 residues. V lost 6 bases, J lost 4 bases, and 15 bases lay in between. The germline V gene has CDR1 MRHNA and CDR2 SNTAGT. The CDR3 loop reads CASRARGGGTEAFF. Written as DNA, the CDR3 is TGTGCCAGCAGGGCCCGGGGGGGGGGCACTGAAGCTTTCTTT.

This clone was seen only once. The rearrangement uses TRBV20-1 and TRBJ1-3, with D maybe TRBD1 (6 bases). CDR1 is DFQATT, CDR2 SNEGSKA, per germline (reference sequence). V shed 0 bases and J shed 4 bases, with 16 bases lying between them. The CDR3 consists of 16 residues. CDR3 region: CSARDATGGDGNTIYF. The CDR3 coding sequence is TGCAGTGCTAGAGACGCGACAGGAGGTGACGGAAACACCATATATTTT.

In this sample, this clone turned up many times. The V call is TRBV20-1, the J call TRBJ1-2; the D gene is possibly TRBD1 (6 bases). Trimming shortened V by 1 base and J by 6 bases, and 12 bases separated the two germline ends. Germline V gene lookup returns CDR1 DFQATT and CDR2 SNEGSKA (reference sequence). CDR3 length: 13 amino acids. CDR3 region: CSARVGRGHGYTF. The CDR3 DNA is TGCAGTGCTAGAGTAGGCAGGGGACATGGCTACACCTTC.

V usage is TRBV9 and J usage is TRBJ2-1, with 7 bases that match TRBD2. The germline V gene has CDR1 SGDLS and CDR2 YYNGEE. The CDR3 contains 18 residues. The V and J ends lost 4 bases and 6 bases, in that order; junction bases with no gene match: 19. This chain's CDR3 is CASSFSERGVLGRNEQFF. The CDR3 DNA follows: TGTGCCAGCAGCTTTTCGGAACGGGGGGTCCTGGGGCGCAATGAGCAGTTCTTC.

This clone was detected ten times or more. Other DNA sequences from this sample encode an identical CDR3 as well. The chain combines TRBV11-2 with TRBJ2-7; D gene uncertain. Germline values: CDR1 SGHAT, CDR2 FQNNGV. The CDR3 runs to 14 residues. Trimming shortened V by 6 bases and J by 0 bases, and 12 bases separated the two germline ends. CDR3 sequence reads: CASSLSRSSYEQYF. CDR3 coding DNA: TGTGCCAGCAGTTTATCCAGGAGCTCCTACGAGCAGTACTTC.

This clone was recorded at least ten times. The chain couples TRBV20-1 to TRBJ2-1, with TRBD1 identical over 7 bases. This CDR3 has 12 residues. V lost 6 bases, J lost 8 bases, and 7 bases stayed unmatched. CDR1 and CDR2 (germline): DFQATT, SNEGSKA (reference sequence). CDR3 loop: CSAGTDRDEQFF. Written as DNA, the CDR3 is TGCAGTGCCGGGACAGACCGGGATGAGCAGTTCTTC.

This clone was picked up many times. V is TRBV28 and J is TRBJ2-7; D not certain. Germline V gene lookup returns CDR1 MDHEN and CDR2 SYDVKM. The CDR3 loop spans 12 amino acids. V dropped 2 bases and J dropped 3 bases, with 5 bases sitting between them. The CDR3 nucleotides read TGTGCCAGCAGTTTACCATACTACGAGCAGTACTTC. This gives the protein CASSLPYYEQYF.

The table lists this clone with a few counts. A read error is possible here, since a much larger clone lies one base away. Other DNA sequences within the sample encode an identical CDR3. The chain recombines TRBV24-1 with TRBJ2-3, with 11 bases matching TRBD2. After removal of 7 bases from V and 3 bases from J, the junction contained 5 bases not matched to a gene. The CDR3 is 15 residues long. CDR1 and CDR2 (germline): KGHDR, SFDVKD. CDR3 nucleotide sequence: TGTGCCACCAGCGGGACTAGCGGTGTTACAGATACGCAGTATTTT. Protein product: CATSGTSGVTDTQYF.

The rearrangement uses TRBV28 and TRBJ1-1; D gene unclear. The CDR3 spans 11 residues. V lost 2 bases to trimming and J lost 11 bases, with 9 bases between them. The germline CDR1 and CDR2 sequences are MDHEN and SYDVKM. CDR3 in DNA: TGTGCCAGCAGTTTAGGTCCGTCGGCTTTCTTT. Protein product: CASSLGPSAFF. Combining the CDR3 with reference TRBV28 and TRBJ1-1 gives the whole variable domain DVKVTQSSRYLVKRTGEKVFLECVQDMDHENMFWYRQDPGLGLRLIYFSYDVKMKEKGDIPEGYSVSREKKERFSLILESASTNQTSMYLCASSLGPSAFFGQGTRLTVV.

Details on this clone: A read error may be the cause here, since a much bigger clone is one base away. Distinct nucleotide sequences in the sample also encode this CDR3. The rearrangement joins TRBV9 to TRBJ2-3, with D possibly TRBD2 on 6 matching bases. The CDR3 is 16 residues long. CDR1 is SGDLS, CDR2 YYNGEE, per germline. V lost 3 bases to trimming and J lost 4 bases, with 18 bases between them. The CDR3 protein is CASSARGSGSPDTQYF. DNA of the CDR3: TGTGCCAGCAGCGCCCGGGGTAGCGGTAGCCCAGATACGCAGTATTTT.

This clone showed up many times. The genes are TRBV20-1 and TRBJ2-7; 9 nucleotides match TRBD2. V trimming: 2 bases; J trimming: 5 bases; junction bases outside the gene matches: 10. Germline CDR1 and CDR2: DFQATT and SNEGSKA (reference sequence). This CDR3 comprises 15 residues. The CDR3 here is CSARTLAGMDNEQYF. The CDR3, as DNA: TGCAGTGCTAGAACTCTAGCGGGAATGGACAACGAGCAGTACTTC.

In this sample, this clone turned up many times. The gene calls are TRBV7-2 and TRBJ1-3; D is unclear. Germline V gene sequence: CDR1 SGHTA, CDR2 FQGNSA. Trimming stripped 6 bases from V and 0 bases from J, with 9 bases between. The CDR3 spans 14 residues. The CDR3 spells CASRSPSSGNTIYF. CDR3 DNA sequence: TGTGCCAGCAGATCACCGAGCTCTGGAAACACCATATATTTT. Full variable domain (missing parts from reference TRBV7-2 and TRBJ1-3): GAGVSQSPSNKVTEKGKDVELRCDPISGHTALYWYRQSLGQGLEFLIYFQGNSAPDKSGLPSDRFSAERTGGSVSTLTIQRTQQEDSAVYLCASRSPSSGNTIYFGEGSWLTVV.

This clone has ten or more counts. This chain links TRBV5-1 with TRBJ2-1, with 11 nucleotides matching TRBD1. Germline V gene data show CDR1 as SGHRS and CDR2 as YFSETQ. The V gene end was trimmed by 6 bases and the J gene end by 8 bases; junction bases not matched to a gene: 10. This CDR3 has 15 amino acids. The CDR3 reads CASTYMDRGQDEQFF. CDR3 nucleotides: TGCGCCAGCACCTATATGGACAGGGGGCAAGATGAGCAGTTCTTC.

The genes are TRBV18 and TRBJ1-2, with 10 bases lining up with TRBD1. This CDR3 region has 13 residues. CDR1 KGHSH and CDR2 LQKENI come from the germline V gene. V lost 3 bases and J lost 5; bases outside the gene matches: 0. CDR3 amino acids: CASSPDRGYGYTF. The DNA of the CDR3 is TGTGCCAGCTCACCGGACAGGGGGTATGGCTACACCTTC.

The table lists this clone with a few counts. The chain uses TRBV27 and TRBJ2-2, with 12 nucleotides matching TRBD2. This CDR3 has 18 residues. CDR1 is MNHEY, CDR2 SMNVEV, per germline (reference sequence). V trimming: 0 bases; J trimming: 7 bases; junction bases outside the gene matches: 9. Written as DNA, the CDR3 is TGTGCCAGCAGTTTATCCTCCACTAGCGGGAGGCCTTTCGGGGAGCTGTTTTTT. Encoded protein: CASSLSSTSGRPFGELFF.